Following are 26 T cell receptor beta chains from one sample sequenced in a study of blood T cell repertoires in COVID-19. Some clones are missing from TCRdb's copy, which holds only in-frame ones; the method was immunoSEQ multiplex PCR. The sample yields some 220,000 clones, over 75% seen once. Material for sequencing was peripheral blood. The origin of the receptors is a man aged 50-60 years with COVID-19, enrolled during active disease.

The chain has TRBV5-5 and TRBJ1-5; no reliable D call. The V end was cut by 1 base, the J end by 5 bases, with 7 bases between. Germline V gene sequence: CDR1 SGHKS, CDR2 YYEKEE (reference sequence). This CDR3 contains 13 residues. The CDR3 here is CASSLYSDQPQHF. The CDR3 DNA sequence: TGTGCCAGCAGCTTGTATTCGGATCAGCCCCAGCATTTT.

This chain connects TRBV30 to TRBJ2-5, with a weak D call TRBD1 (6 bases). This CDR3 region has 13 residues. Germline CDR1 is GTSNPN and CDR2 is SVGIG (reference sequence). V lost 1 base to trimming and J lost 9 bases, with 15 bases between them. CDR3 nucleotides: TGTGCCTGGAGTGGCGGACAGAAGGGGGCCCAGTACTTC. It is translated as CAWSGGQKGAQYF.

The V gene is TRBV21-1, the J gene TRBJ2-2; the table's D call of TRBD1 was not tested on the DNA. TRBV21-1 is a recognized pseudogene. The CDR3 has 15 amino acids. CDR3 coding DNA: TGTGCCAGCAGCAGCTGGGACAGGAACACCGGGGAGCTGTTTTTT. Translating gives CASSSWDRNTGELFF.

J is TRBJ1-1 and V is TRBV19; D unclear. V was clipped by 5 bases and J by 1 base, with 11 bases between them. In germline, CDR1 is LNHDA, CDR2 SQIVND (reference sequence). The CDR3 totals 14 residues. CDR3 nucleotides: TGTGCCAGTAGTCAGAGCGGCCCGAACACTGAAGCTTTCTTT. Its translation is CASSQSGPNTEAFF.

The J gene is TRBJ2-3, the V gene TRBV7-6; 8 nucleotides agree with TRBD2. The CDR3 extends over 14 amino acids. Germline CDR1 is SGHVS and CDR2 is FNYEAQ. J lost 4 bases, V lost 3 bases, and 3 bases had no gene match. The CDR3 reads CASSFAGGSDTQYF. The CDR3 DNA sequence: TGTGCCAGCAGCTTTGCGGGGGGCTCAGATACGCAGTATTTT.

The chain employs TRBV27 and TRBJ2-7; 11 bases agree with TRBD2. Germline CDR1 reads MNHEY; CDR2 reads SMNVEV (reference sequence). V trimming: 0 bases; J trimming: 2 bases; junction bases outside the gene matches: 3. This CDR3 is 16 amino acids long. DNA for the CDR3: TGTGCCAGCAGTTTATCGATGACTAGCGGGACCTACGAGCAGTACTTC. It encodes CASSLSMTSGTYEQYF.

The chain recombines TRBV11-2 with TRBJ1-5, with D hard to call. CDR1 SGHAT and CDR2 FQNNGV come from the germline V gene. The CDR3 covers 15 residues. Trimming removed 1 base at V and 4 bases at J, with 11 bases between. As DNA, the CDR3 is TGTGCCAGCAGCTTAGGGGCATTAGGAAATCAGCCCCAGCATTTT. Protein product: CASSLGALGNQPQHF.

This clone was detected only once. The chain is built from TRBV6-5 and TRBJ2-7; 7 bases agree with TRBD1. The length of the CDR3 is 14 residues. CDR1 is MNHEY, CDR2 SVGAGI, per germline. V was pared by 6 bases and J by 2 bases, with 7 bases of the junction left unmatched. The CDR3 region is CASSRQGTTYEQYF. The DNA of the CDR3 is TGTGCCAGCAGCCGACAGGGAACAACCTACGAGCAGTACTTC.

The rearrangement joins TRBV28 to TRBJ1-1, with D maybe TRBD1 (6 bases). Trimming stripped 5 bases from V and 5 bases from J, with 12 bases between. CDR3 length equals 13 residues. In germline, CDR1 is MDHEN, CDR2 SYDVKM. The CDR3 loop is CASSPGVGTEAFF. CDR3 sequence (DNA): TGTGCCAGCAGTCCAGGGGTAGGTACTGAAGCTTTCTTT.

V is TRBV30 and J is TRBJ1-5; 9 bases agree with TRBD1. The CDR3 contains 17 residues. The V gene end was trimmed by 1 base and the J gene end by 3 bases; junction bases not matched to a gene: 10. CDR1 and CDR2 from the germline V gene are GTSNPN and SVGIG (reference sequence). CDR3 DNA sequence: TGTGCCTGGAGTGCGGGGACAGGGAAAGGCTCCAATCAGCCCCAGCATTTT. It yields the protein CAWSAGTGKGSNQPQHF. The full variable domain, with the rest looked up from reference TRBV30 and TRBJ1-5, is SQTIHQWPATLVQPVGSPLSLECTVEGTSNPNLYWYRQAAGRGLQLLFYSVGIGQISSEVPQNLSASRPQDRQFILSSKKLLLSDSGFYLCAWSAGTGKGSNQPQHFGDGTRLSIL.

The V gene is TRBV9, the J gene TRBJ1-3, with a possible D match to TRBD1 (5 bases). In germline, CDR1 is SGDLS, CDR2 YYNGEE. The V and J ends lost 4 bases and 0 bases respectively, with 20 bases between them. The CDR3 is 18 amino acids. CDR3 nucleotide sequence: TGTGCCAGCAGCCCCTACGGGAGCAGGGCTACCTCTGGAAACACCATATATTTT. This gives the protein CASSPYGSRATSGNTIYF.

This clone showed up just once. CDR3 sequence (DNA): TGCGCCAGCAGCCAAGGACTAGCGGAACTCTACGAGCAGTACTTC. Its protein is CASSQGLAELYEQYF. This rearrangement joins TRBV4-3 to TRBJ2-7, with 9 bases aligning to TRBD2. Germline CDR1 reads LGHNA; CDR2 reads YSLEER. The CDR3 contains 15 residues. Trimming at V came to 1 base and at J to 3 bases, leaving 4 bases not matched to a gene.

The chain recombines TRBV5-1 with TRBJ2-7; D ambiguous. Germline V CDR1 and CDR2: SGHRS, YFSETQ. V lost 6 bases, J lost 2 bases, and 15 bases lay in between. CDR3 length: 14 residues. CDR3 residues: CASTPNWSTYEQYF. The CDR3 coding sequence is TGCGCCAGCACCCCAAACTGGAGTACCTACGAGCAGTACTTC. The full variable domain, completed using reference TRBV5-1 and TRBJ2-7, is KAGVTQTPRYLIKTRGQQVTLSCSPISGHRSVSWYQQTPGQGLQFLFEYFSETQRNKGNFPGRFSGRQFSNSRSEMNVSTLELGDSALYLCASTPNWSTYEQYFGPGTRLTVT.

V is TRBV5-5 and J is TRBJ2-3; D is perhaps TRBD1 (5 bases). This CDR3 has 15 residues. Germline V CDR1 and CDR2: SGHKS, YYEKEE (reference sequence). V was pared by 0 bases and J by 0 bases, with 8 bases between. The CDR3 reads CASSLDGQSTDTQYF. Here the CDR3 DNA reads TGTGCCAGCAGCTTGGATGGACAAAGCACAGATACGCAGTATTTT.

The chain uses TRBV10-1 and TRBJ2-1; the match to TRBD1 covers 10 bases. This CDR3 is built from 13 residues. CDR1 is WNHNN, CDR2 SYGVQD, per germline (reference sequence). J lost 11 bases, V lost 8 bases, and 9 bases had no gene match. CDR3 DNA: TGCGCCAGCTCCATACCGGGACAGGGGAAGCAGTTCTTC. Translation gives CASSIPGQGKQFF.

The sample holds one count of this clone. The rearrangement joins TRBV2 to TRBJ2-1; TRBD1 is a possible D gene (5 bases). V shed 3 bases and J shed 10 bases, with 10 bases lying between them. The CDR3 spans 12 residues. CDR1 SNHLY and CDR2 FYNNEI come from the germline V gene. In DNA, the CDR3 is TGTGCCAGCAGTGAGCAGGGTCGGGAGCAGTTCTTC. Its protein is CASSEQGREQFF.

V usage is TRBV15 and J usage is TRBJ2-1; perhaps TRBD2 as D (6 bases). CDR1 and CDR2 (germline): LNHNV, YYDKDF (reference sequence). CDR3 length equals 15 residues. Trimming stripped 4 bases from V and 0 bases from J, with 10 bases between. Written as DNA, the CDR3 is TGTGCCACCAGCAATAGCGGCAGCTCCTACAATGAGCAGTTCTTC. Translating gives CATSNSGSSYNEQFF.

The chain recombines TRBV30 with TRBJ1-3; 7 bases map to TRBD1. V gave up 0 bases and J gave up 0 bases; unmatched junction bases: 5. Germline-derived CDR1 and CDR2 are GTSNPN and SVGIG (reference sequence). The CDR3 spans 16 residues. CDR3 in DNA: TGTGCCTGGAGTGTGGGGGGACAGTTCTCTGGAAACACCATATATTTT. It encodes CAWSVGGQFSGNTIYF.

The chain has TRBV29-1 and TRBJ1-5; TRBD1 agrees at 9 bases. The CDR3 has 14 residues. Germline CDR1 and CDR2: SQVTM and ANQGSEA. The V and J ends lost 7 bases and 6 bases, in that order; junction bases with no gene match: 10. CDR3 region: CSAWTGEPRQPQHF. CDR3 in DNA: TGCAGCGCGTGGACAGGGGAGCCTCGTCAGCCCCAGCATTTT. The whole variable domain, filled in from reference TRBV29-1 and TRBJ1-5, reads SAVISQKPSRDICQRGTSLTIQCQVDSQVTMMFWYRQQPGQSLTLIATANQGSEATYESGFVIDKFPISRPNLTFSTLTVSNMSPEDSSIYLCSAWTGEPRQPQHFGDGTRLSIL.

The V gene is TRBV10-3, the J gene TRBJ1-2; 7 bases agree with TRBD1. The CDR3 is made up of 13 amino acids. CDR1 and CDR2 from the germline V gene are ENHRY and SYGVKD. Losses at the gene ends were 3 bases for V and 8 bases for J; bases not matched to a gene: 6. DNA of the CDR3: TGTGCCATCAGTGAAGAGGGGGCAGAAGGCTACACCTTC. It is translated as CAISEEGAEGYTF.

In DNA form, the CDR3 reads TGCGCCAGCAGCCAAGATATAGCACAGGGGGTTTACGAGCAGTACTTC. This gives the protein CASSQDIAQGVYEQYF. The chain joins TRBV4-1 to TRBJ2-7, with TRBD1 identical over 8 bases. Germline assignment: CDR1 MGHRA and CDR2 YSYEKL. There are 16 residues in the CDR3. V was pared by 0 bases and J by 4 bases, with 8 bases of the junction left unmatched.

This chain's CDR3 is CASSLGLNTGELFF. Here the CDR3 DNA reads TGTGCCAGCAGTTTGGGCTTGAACACCGGGGAGCTGTTTTTT. The chain couples TRBV27 to TRBJ2-2; no definite D call. V was shortened by 3 bases and J by 1 base, with 6 bases between the two germline ends. The germline gives CDR1 MNHEY, CDR2 SMNVEV (reference sequence). The CDR3 spans 14 residues.

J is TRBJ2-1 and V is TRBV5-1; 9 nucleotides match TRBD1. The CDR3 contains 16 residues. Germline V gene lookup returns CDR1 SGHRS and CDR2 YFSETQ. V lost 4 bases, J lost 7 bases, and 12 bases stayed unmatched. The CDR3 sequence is CASSLSTGTGLNEQFF. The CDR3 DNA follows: TGCGCCAGCAGCCTATCCACCGGGACAGGGCTGAATGAGCAGTTCTTC.

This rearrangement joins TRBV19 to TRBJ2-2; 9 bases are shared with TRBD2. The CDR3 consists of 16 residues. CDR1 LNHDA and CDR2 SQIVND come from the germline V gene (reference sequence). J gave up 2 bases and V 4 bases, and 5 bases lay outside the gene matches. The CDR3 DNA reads TGTGCCAGTAGTACCTCTAGCGGGGTAAACACCGGGGAGCTGTTTTTT. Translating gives CASSTSSGVNTGELFF.

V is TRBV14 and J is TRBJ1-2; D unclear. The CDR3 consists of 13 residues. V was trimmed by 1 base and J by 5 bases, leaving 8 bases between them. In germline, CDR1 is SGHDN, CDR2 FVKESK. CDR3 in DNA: TGTGCCAGCAGCCAAGTCGAGGGTTATGGCTACACCTTC. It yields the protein CASSQVEGYGYTF.

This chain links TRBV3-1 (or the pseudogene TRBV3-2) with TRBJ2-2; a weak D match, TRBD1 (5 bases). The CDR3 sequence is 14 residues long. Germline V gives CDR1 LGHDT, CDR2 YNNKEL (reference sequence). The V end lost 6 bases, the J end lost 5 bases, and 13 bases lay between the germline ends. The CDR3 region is CASSPIRATGELFF. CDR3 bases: TGTGCCAGCAGTCCAATCAGGGCAACCGGGGAGCTGTTTTTT.